Listed below are T cell receptor beta chains from one sample, sequenced in a study of graft-versus-host responses after intestinal transplantation. Sequenced by immunoSEQ multiplex PCR; TCRdb stores in-frame clones only, minus some. Of 50,000 to 60,000 clones listed, 92% were seen once; the top ten hold almost 2.5%. Antigens for these TCRs are unknown. Material: unstimulated CD4+ T cells sorted from spleen or lymph node cells, obtained before transplant. These receptors were obtained from a human donor who was the organ donor for an intestinal transplant. Each CDR3 is given with its conserved first and last residue. Fields, in order: J gene, D gene, clone size, V gene, CDR3 protein, CDR3 DNA. The D gene is left open where the match is weak. Size is stated for part of the rows, as once, few or many counts, or as a class when the clone is expanded.

J gene: TRBJ2-2
D gene: -
clone size: once
V gene: TRBV18
CDR3 protein: CASSPTGTNTGELFF
CDR3 DNA: TGTGCCAGCTCCCCGACAGGAACGAACACCGGGGAGCTGTTTTTT

J gene: TRBJ2-1
D gene: -
clone size: -
V gene: TRBV6-4
CDR3 protein: CASSEDSYNEQFF
CDR3 DNA: TGTGCCAGCAGTGAGGACTCCTACAATGAGCAGTTCTTC

J gene: TRBJ2-3
D gene: TRBD2
clone size: -
V gene: TRBV7-3
CDR3 protein: CASSLAGGPTDTQYF
CDR3 DNA: TGTGCCAGCAGCTTAGCGGGAGGGCCCACAGATACGCAGTATTTT

J gene: TRBJ2-3
D gene: -
clone size: -
V gene: TRBV7-8
CDR3 protein: CASSFERLSDTQYF
CDR3 DNA: TGTGCCAGCAGCTTCGAGAGGTTGTCAGATACGCAGTATTTT

J gene: TRBJ1-1
D gene: -
clone size: -
V gene: TRBV6-5
CDR3 protein: CASSYVRRAEAFF
CDR3 DNA: TGTGCCAGCAGTTACGTCCGCAGGGCTGAAGCTTTCTTT

J gene: TRBJ2-2
D gene: -
clone size: -
V gene: TRBV5-4
CDR3 protein: CASSLAAATNTGELFF
CDR3 DNA: TGTGCCAGCAGCTTGGCCGCGGCCACGAACACCGGGGAGCTGTTTTTT

J gene: TRBJ1-5
D gene: -
clone size: -
V gene: TRBV30
CDR3 protein: CAWSVHGGGPGGNQPQHF
CDR3 DNA: TGTGCCTGGAGTGTACACGGGGGCGGGCCTGGGGGCAATCAGCCCCAGCATTTT

J gene: TRBJ1-2
D gene: -
clone size: -
V gene: TRBV5-1
CDR3 protein: CASTPGTDYGYTF
CDR3 DNA: TGCGCCAGTACCCCCGGGACGGATTATGGCTACACCTTC

J gene: TRBJ2-3
D gene: TRBD2
clone size: -
V gene: TRBV27
CDR3 protein: CASSQFGGGRIDTQYF
CDR3 DNA: TGTGCCAGCAGTCAGTTTGGCGGGGGGCGAATAGATACGCAGTATTTT

J gene: TRBJ2-3
D gene: -
clone size: -
V gene: TRBV10-3
CDR3 protein: CAISGGTDTQYF
CDR3 DNA: TGTGCCATCAGTGGGGGAACAGATACGCAGTATTTT

J gene: TRBJ2-5
D gene: TRBD2
clone size: once
V gene: TRBV5-1
CDR3 protein: CASSFGTSGSQETQYF
CDR3 DNA: TGCGCCAGCAGCTTCGGGACTAGCGGTTCCCAAGAGACCCAGTACTTC

J gene: TRBJ2-3
D gene: -
clone size: -
V gene: TRBV4-1
CDR3 protein: CASSQDTGRWAVSDTQYF
CDR3 DNA: TGCGCCAGCAGCCAAGATACGGGTCGGTGGGCCGTCTCAGATACGCAGTATTTT

J gene: TRBJ2-1
D gene: -
clone size: -
V gene: TRBV4-2
CDR3 protein: CASSQDASYNEQFF
CDR3 DNA: TGTGCCAGCAGCCAAGATGCGTCCTACAATGAGCAGTTCTTC

J gene: TRBJ1-1
D gene: TRBD1
clone size: -
V gene: TRBV5-1
CDR3 protein: CASQQGANTEAFF
CDR3 DNA: TGCGCCAGCCAGCAGGGGGCGAACACTGAAGCTTTCTTT

J gene: TRBJ2-7
D gene: TRBD2
clone size: -
V gene: TRBV14
CDR3 protein: CASSQTWTSGTYEQYF
CDR3 DNA: TGTGCCAGCAGCCAAACCTGGACTAGCGGGACCTACGAGCAGTACTTC

J gene: TRBJ1-2
D gene: -
clone size: -
V gene: TRBV19
CDR3 protein: CASSIDRPHYGYTF
CDR3 DNA: TGTGCCAGTAGTATAGACAGACCGCACTATGGCTACACCTTC

J gene: TRBJ2-7
D gene: -
clone size: -
V gene: TRBV28
CDR3 protein: CASRDGLGGGHEQYF
CDR3 DNA: TGTGCCAGCAGGGACGGGCTAGGCGGGGGCCACGAGCAGTACTTC

J gene: TRBJ2-1
D gene: TRBD2
clone size: -
V gene: TRBV29-1
CDR3 protein: CSVVALGGRVSYNEQFF
CDR3 DNA: TGCAGCGTTGTGGCCTTGGGCGGGAGAGTTTCCTACAATGAGCAGTTCTTC

J gene: TRBJ2-7
D gene: TRBD1
clone size: -
V gene: TRBV7-9
CDR3 protein: CASSRTGVHEQYF
CDR3 DNA: TGTGCCAGCAGCCGTACAGGGGTCCACGAGCAGTACTTC

J gene: TRBJ2-3
D gene: -
clone size: -
V gene: TRBV19
CDR3 protein: CASSILRSTSTDTQYF
CDR3 DNA: TGTGCCAGTAGTATCTTAAGAAGTACTAGCACAGATACGCAGTATTTT

J gene: TRBJ2-3
D gene: -
clone size: -
V gene: TRBV28
CDR3 protein: CASTGEDTQYF
CDR3 DNA: TGTGCCAGCACCGGCGAAGATACGCAGTATTTT

J gene: TRBJ2-1
D gene: TRBD2
clone size: once
V gene: TRBV4-2
CDR3 protein: CASSQVMTSGRIYEQFF
CDR3 DNA: TGTGCCAGCAGCCAAGTGATGACTAGCGGGAGGATCTATGAGCAGTTCTTC

J gene: TRBJ1-2
D gene: -
clone size: once
V gene: TRBV4-1
CDR3 protein: CASSQGDRPTNYGYTF
CDR3 DNA: TGCGCCAGCAGCCAAGGTGACAGGCCTACTAACTATGGCTACACCTTC

J gene: TRBJ2-5
D gene: TRBD2
clone size: -
V gene: TRBV25-1
CDR3 protein: CASSGSGRGGTQYF
CDR3 DNA: TGTGCCAGCAGTGGTAGCGGGAGGGGGGGGACCCAGTACTTC

J gene: TRBJ2-7
D gene: TRBD2
clone size: -
V gene: TRBV6-6
CDR3 protein: CASSYSRDYYEQYF
CDR3 DNA: TGTGCCAGCAGTTACTCGAGGGACTACTACGAGCAGTACTTC

J gene: TRBJ1-6
D gene: -
clone size: -
V gene: TRBV7-2
CDR3 protein: CASSLPQGPLHF
CDR3 DNA: TGTGCCAGCAGCTTACCACAGGGTCCCCTCCACTTT

J gene: TRBJ1-1
D gene: -
clone size: -
V gene: TRBV5-1
CDR3 protein: CASSLGPMNTEAFF
CDR3 DNA: TGCGCCAGCAGCTTGGGGCCGATGAACACTGAAGCTTTCTTT

J gene: TRBJ2-7
D gene: TRBD2
clone size: -
V gene: TRBV9
CDR3 protein: CASSVGGSGRVYEQYF
CDR3 DNA: TGTGCCAGCAGCGTAGGCGGTAGCGGGAGAGTGTACGAGCAGTACTTC

J gene: TRBJ1-5
D gene: -
clone size: -
V gene: TRBV28
CDR3 protein: CATLWARGNQPQHF
CDR3 DNA: TGTGCCACGCTCTGGGCCAGGGGTAATCAGCCCCAGCATTTT

J gene: TRBJ2-3
D gene: TRBD2
clone size: -
V gene: TRBV30
CDR3 protein: CAERGGSTDTQYF
CDR3 DNA: TGTGCGGAGCGCGGGGGGAGCACAGATACGCAGTATTTT

J gene: TRBJ2-7
D gene: -
clone size: -
V gene: TRBV20-1
CDR3 protein: CSASVSYEQYF
CDR3 DNA: TGCAGTGCTAGTGTCTCCTACGAGCAGTACTTC

J gene: TRBJ2-5
D gene: -
clone size: -
V gene: TRBV27
CDR3 protein: CATSPVGPRQVASQYF
CDR3 DNA: TGTGCCACCTCACCGGTGGGCCCGAGACAGGTGGCGTCCCAGTACTTC

J gene: TRBJ2-1
D gene: TRBD2
clone size: -
V gene: TRBV7-9
CDR3 protein: CASSLSFVAGASYNEQFF
CDR3 DNA: TGTGCCAGCAGCTTATCGTTCGTAGCGGGAGCCTCCTACAATGAGCAGTTCTTC

J gene: TRBJ1-6
D gene: TRBD1
clone size: -
V gene: TRBV11-2
CDR3 protein: CASSQGQSSSPLHF
CDR3 DNA: TGTGCCAGCAGCCAGGGACAGAGTAGTTCACCCCTCCACTTT

J gene: TRBJ2-7
D gene: -
clone size: -
V gene: TRBV7-2
CDR3 protein: CASSLGGPYEQYF
CDR3 DNA: TGTGCCAGCAGCTTAGGGGGCCCCTACGAGCAGTACTTC

J gene: TRBJ2-7
D gene: -
clone size: -
V gene: TRBV18
CDR3 protein: CASSPQDPSYEQYF
CDR3 DNA: TGTGCCAGCTCACCACAGGATCCTTCCTACGAGCAGTACTTC

J gene: TRBJ1-1
D gene: TRBD1
clone size: -
V gene: TRBV19
CDR3 protein: CASSNRGNTEAFF
CDR3 DNA: TGTGCCAGTAGTAACAGGGGTAACACTGAAGCTTTCTTT

J gene: TRBJ1-5
D gene: -
clone size: -
V gene: TRBV6-6
CDR3 protein: CASSYSKGAGQPQHF
CDR3 DNA: TGTGCCAGCAGTTACTCGAAAGGGGCAGGTCAGCCCCAGCATTTT

J gene: TRBJ1-4
D gene: -
clone size: -
V gene: TRBV19
CDR3 protein: CASSMAGDGYEKLFF
CDR3 DNA: TGTGCCAGTAGTATGGCAGGGGATGGGTATGAAAAACTGTTTTTT

J gene: TRBJ2-7
D gene: -
clone size: -
V gene: TRBV4-3
CDR3 protein: CASSQGGPREAYEQYF
CDR3 DNA: TGCGCCAGCAGCCAAGGTGGGCCTAGGGAAGCCTACGAGCAGTACTTC

J gene: TRBJ2-1
D gene: -
clone size: -
V gene: TRBV5-1
CDR3 protein: CASSDGGRSSYNEQFF
CDR3 DNA: TGCGCCAGCAGCGACGGCGGCCGAAGCTCCTACAATGAGCAGTTCTTC

J gene: TRBJ2-3
D gene: TRBD2
clone size: -
V gene: TRBV2
CDR3 protein: CASSWTSERGTQYF
CDR3 DNA: TGTGCCAGCAGTTGGACTAGCGAAAGGGGTACGCAGTATTTT

J gene: TRBJ2-7
D gene: -
clone size: once
V gene: TRBV28
CDR3 protein: CASSFRGYEQYF
CDR3 DNA: TGTGCCAGCAGTTTCAGGGGCTACGAGCAGTACTTC

J gene: TRBJ2-5
D gene: -
clone size: -
V gene: TRBV2
CDR3 protein: CASGGSFETQYF
CDR3 DNA: TGTGCCAGCGGTGGTAGTTTCGAGACCCAGTACTTC

J gene: TRBJ2-3
D gene: -
clone size: -
V gene: TRBV19
CDR3 protein: CASSLRAARTDTQYF
CDR3 DNA: TGTGCCAGTAGTCTCCGCGCGGCTAGGACAGATACGCAGTATTTT

J gene: TRBJ1-2
D gene: TRBD1
clone size: -
V gene: TRBV4-1
CDR3 protein: CASSQERTGGGGYTF
CDR3 DNA: TGCGCCAGCAGCCAAGAACGGACAGGGGGCGGGGGCTACACCTTC

J gene: TRBJ2-5
D gene: TRBD1
clone size: -
V gene: TRBV7-2
CDR3 protein: CASSSRTGPETQYF
CDR3 DNA: TGTGCCAGCAGCTCCCGGACAGGGCCAGAGACCCAGTACTTC

J gene: TRBJ1-1
D gene: -
clone size: -
V gene: TRBV21-1
CDR3 protein: CASSPRQALLGADTEAFF
CDR3 DNA: TGTGCCAGCAGCCCCCGACAAGCGTTACTGGGGGCTGACACTGAAGCTTTCTTT

J gene: TRBJ2-4
D gene: TRBD1
clone size: -
V gene: TRBV4-1
CDR3 protein: CASSQDLRGRDIQYF
CDR3 DNA: TGCGCCAGCAGCCAAGATCTCAGGGGGCGAGACATTCAGTACTTC

J gene: TRBJ1-2
D gene: TRBD1
clone size: -
V gene: TRBV5-4
CDR3 protein: CASSLAGTGSGRGGYTF
CDR3 DNA: TGTGCCAGCAGCTTGGCCGGGACAGGATCCGGACGAGGAGGCTACACCTTC

J gene: TRBJ1-1
D gene: -
clone size: -
V gene: TRBV7-3
CDR3 protein: CASSLLGGNTEAFF
CDR3 DNA: TGTGCCAGCAGTCTGCTCGGGGGGAACACTGAAGCTTTCTTT

J gene: TRBJ1-3
D gene: -
clone size: once
V gene: TRBV15
CDR3 protein: CATSRDWSSGSTIYF
CDR3 DNA: TGTGCCACCAGCAGAGATTGGAGCTCTGGAAGCACCATATATTTT

J gene: TRBJ1-2
D gene: TRBD1
clone size: -
V gene: TRBV7-8
CDR3 protein: CASSLSRQGSGYGYTF
CDR3 DNA: TGTGCCAGCAGCTTATCTAGACAGGGTAGCGGCTATGGCTACACCTTC

J gene: TRBJ2-7
D gene: -
clone size: -
V gene: TRBV29-1
CDR3 protein: CSVGTAEPGLLDEQYF
CDR3 DNA: TGCAGCGTCGGGACGGCGGAGCCGGGACTCCTAGACGAGCAGTACTTC

J gene: TRBJ2-1
D gene: -
clone size: -
V gene: TRBV29-1
CDR3 protein: CSVAPGANEQFF
CDR3 DNA: TGCAGCGTTGCTCCGGGAGCCAATGAGCAGTTCTTC

J gene: TRBJ2-7
D gene: TRBD2
clone size: -
V gene: TRBV6-4
CDR3 protein: CASSDSSGSSYEQYF
CDR3 DNA: TGTGCCAGCAGTGACTCTAGCGGGAGCTCCTACGAGCAGTACTTC

J gene: TRBJ1-2
D gene: TRBD1
clone size: once
V gene: TRBV7-2
CDR3 protein: CASSLNGRGLDYGYTF
CDR3 DNA: TGTGCCAGCAGCTTAAATGGCAGGGGGCTGGACTATGGCTACACCTTC

J gene: TRBJ2-5
D gene: -
clone size: -
V gene: TRBV29-1
CDR3 protein: CSVENGETQYF
CDR3 DNA: TGCAGCGTTGAAAATGGGGAGACCCAGTACTTC